This is a list of T cell receptor beta chains from one sample in a study of tumor and adjacent non-tumor tissue in lung cancer. TCRdb recomputed calls from the multiplex PCR reads with MiXCR, one row per CDR3 protein. The sample records tens of thousands of distinct CDR3 sequences, 75% to 90% being singletons. The sample consisted of lung tumor tissue. Receptors were obtained from a woman in her 50s with non-small cell lung cancer. Both conserved end residues are part of each CDR3. A D gene is named only where the DNA matches it firmly. A row's size may be missing; if present it is once, few, many or a size class.

TGCGCTAGCAGTTCCCGGAGCGGGAGTTCCTACAATGAGCAGCTCTTC | CASSSRSGSSYNEQLF | TRBV11-3 | . | TRBD2 | TRBJ2-1
TGTGCCAGCTGTGACCCCAGGACTAGCAGTGGGGAGCTGTTTTTT | CASCDPRTSSGELFF | TRBV6-1 | . | TRBD2 | TRBJ2-2
TGTGCCAGTACAGGAGAAACTAATGAAGAACTGTTTTTT | CASTGETNEELFF | TRBV28 | . | . | TRBJ1-4
TGCGCCAGTAGCCAAGCGGCCTATCGGTATGGGACCCAGTACTTC | CASSQAAYRYGTQYF | TRBV4-1 | once | . | TRBJ2-5
TGCGCCAGCAGCTTGGTTTATTGTGGCCACACCGGGGAGCTGTTTTTT | CASSLVYCGHTGELFF | TRBV5-1 | . | . | TRBJ2-2
TGCAGTGCTAGAGTAAGTAGCCACGAGCAGTACTTC | CSARVSSHEQYF | TRBV20-1 | . | . | TRBJ2-7
TGCGCCAGCAGCCAAGAATACCCCCCGGGGGGAGGAACCGATGAGCAGTTCTTC | CASSQEYPPGGGTDEQFF | TRBV4-1 | . | TRBD2 | TRBJ2-1
TGCAGTGCTAGAGTCCTCCTCGAGGGGGAGCTGTTTTTT | CSARVLLEGELFF | TRBV20-1 | medium-sized | . | TRBJ2-2
TGCGCCAGCTGCCAAGATGCGACAGGGGGCGGGTATACGCAGTATTTT | CASCQDATGGGYTQYF | TRBV4-3 | . | TRBD1 | TRBJ2-3
TGCAGCGTTACAGGGGGCTTGCTGAGTACTGAAACTTTCTTT | CSVTGGLLSTETFF | TRBV29-1 | . | TRBD1 | TRBJ1-1
TGCACTGCAGAGGACAGGCTGAATTCCTACGAGCTGTACTTC | CTAEDRLNSYELYF | TRBV20-1 | . | TRBD1 | TRBJ2-7
TGCTCCAGCAGCCCCGTAGGTCAGGTAGCATTCTTT | CSSSPVGQVAFF | TRBV4-1 | . | . | TRBJ1-1
TGTGCCAGCAACAAAGGGGGAGGGGGCTACGATGAGCAGCTATTC | CASNKGGGGYDEQLF | TRBV11-2 | once | . | TRBJ2-1
TGTGCCAGCAGCAGAAAGTATATCCAAGAGACCCAGTACTTC | CASSRKYIQETQYF | TRBV11-3 | few | . | TRBJ2-5
TGTGCCAACAGTTACTCCAGCGGGAACGCAGATACGCAATATTTT | CANSYSSGNADTQYF | TRBV6-6 | . | TRBD2 | TRBJ2-3
TGCAGTGTCCTCGGACTATGGCGTGAAGCTTTCTTT | CSVLGLWREAFF | TRBV20-1 | . | . | TRBJ1-1
TGTGCCAGCAGATACGGGGGAGCATCGGACACCGGGGAGCTGTTTTTT | CASRYGGASDTGELFF | TRBV6-5 | . | . | TRBJ2-2
TGCAGTGATACCCTACTAGTCCTCTCAGATACGCAGTATTTT | CSDTLLVLSDTQYF | TRBV20-1 | . | . | TRBJ2-3
TGCGCCAGCAGCTTCGACACCCTGCATGGGCCCAACGTCCTGACTTTC | CASSFDTLHGPNVLTF | TRBV5-1 | . | . | TRBJ2-6
TGCGCCAGCAGACAAGAAGCCACTAGCTACGCGCAGTACTTC | CASRQEATSYAQYF | TRBV4-1 | . | . | TRBJ2-7
TGTGCCAGCAGCTTAGAAATAGGGAGCTCCTACGAGCAATATTTC | CASSLEIGSSYEQYF | TRBV11-2 | . | . | TRBJ2-7
TGCGCCAGCAGTGAGGAAGGTTGCAAGCAGTACTTC | CASSEEGCKQYF | TRBV10-2 | . | . | TRBJ2-7
TGCGCCAGCGGCCAAGCCAAGAGAAACAGCCAAGAGACCCAGTACTTC | CASGQAKRNSQETQYF | TRBV4-1 | . | . | TRBJ2-5
TGTGCCACCAGTCAGGCTAGCAGTAGATCCTACAATGAGCAATTCTTC | CATSQASSRSYNEQFF | TRBV24-1 | . | . | TRBJ2-1
TGTGTCAGCACTTCCTGGACTAGCGGGAGGCGCGAGCAGTACTTC | CVSTSWTSGRREQYF | TRBV28 | . | TRBD2 | TRBJ2-7
TGCAGTGATAGTTACAGGGAAGATGCCAGAAACATTCAGTACTTC | CSDSYREDARNIQYF | TRBV20-1 | . | . | TRBJ2-4
TGCACCATCAGTGAGACGGCCGTGCTAGCCAAAAACATTCAGTACTTC | CTISETAVLAKNIQYF | TRBV10-2 | . | . | TRBJ2-4
TGCAGTGCTAACTCCGAGGGGACTAGCTGTTACGAGCAGTACTTC | CSANSEGTSCYEQYF | TRBV20-1 | once | TRBD2 | TRBJ2-7
TGTGCTAGCCAAGGGGGTAGGGCTGAATATGGCTACACCTTC | CASQGGRAEYGYTF | TRBV6-1 | few | . | TRBJ1-2
TGCAGTGCTGGGCCGAGACAGGGGTTTAGAAATGAGCAGTTCTTC | CSAGPRQGFRNEQFF | TRBV20-1 | . | TRBD1 | TRBJ2-1
TGTGCCAGCAGCACCGGACTAGCGGTATCTAGTGGGACAAATGCGCAGTATTTT | CASSTGLAVSSGTNAQYF | TRBV5-5 | . | TRBD2 | TRBJ2-3
TGTGGCAGCAATTACTCGACGGGGAACACTGAAGCTTTCTTT | CGSNYSTGNTEAFF | TRBV6-2/TRBV6-3 | . | . | TRBJ1-1
TGTGCCAGCAGTTTATTGAATTGGGCAGGGAGTGAGCAGTTCTTC | CASSLLNWAGSEQFF | TRBV28 | . | . | TRBJ2-1
TGTGCCAGCAGCTTAGTGGGGAGTACAGATACGCAGTATTTT | CASSLVGSTDTQYF | TRBV7-8 | many | . | TRBJ2-3
TGTGCCAGTATAGGGGGAGCTAATGAAAAACTGTTTTTT | CASIGGANEKLFF | TRBV28 | . | . | TRBJ1-4
TGCTCCAGCAGCCCCAGACTATCGGGAGGGATTGGGGAGCAGTACTTC | CSSSPRLSGGIGEQYF | TRBV4-3 | . | TRBD2 | TRBJ2-7
TGTAGTGCTAGACAGCCCCTACAAGGGACCCAGTACTTC | CSARQPLQGTQYF | TRBV20-1 | . | . | TRBJ2-5
TGTACCAGCAGCCCGCCTCCGAGAGGCGGGATGAACACTGAAGCTTTCTTT | CTSSPPPRGGMNTEAFF | TRBV5-4 | . | . | TRBJ1-1
TGCAGTGTCGCATATCGAGCCAAAAACATTCAGTACTTC | CSVAYRAKNIQYF | TRBV20-1 | . | . | TRBJ2-4
TGTGCCAGCAGCTTGTTATTGGGGACAGGGGCCAGGGTAGGTCCCGGCTACACCTTC | CASSLLLGTGARVGPGYTF | TRBV5-4 | many | TRBD1 | TRBJ1-2
TGCAGTGCTAGGGGTAATAGCAATCAGACCCAGCGCTTT | CSARGNSNQTQRF | TRBV20-1 | . | . | TRBJ1-5
TGCGCCAGCAGCCCAGGGGCATCCCAAGAGACCCAGTACTTC | CASSPGASQETQYF | TRBV5-1 | few | . | TRBJ2-5